These 25 T cell receptor beta chains were sequenced from one sample in a study of technical replicates of blood from a few donors. The table came from immunoSEQ multiplex PCR; TCRdb's copy has only in-frame clones and leaves some out. Here the sample spans around 72,000 clones, 75% to 95% being singletons. Sequencing used T cells isolated from PBMCs. The receptors originated from a human donor in good health. Some clones in this sample may be carry-over from other donors' samples.

The chain carries TRBV7-3 and TRBJ2-5, with 10 bases matching TRBD2. Germline V lookup: CDR1 SGHTA, CDR2 FQGTGA. The length of the CDR3 is 16 residues. Unmatched junction bases numbered 3, after V lost 2 bases and J lost 0 bases. The CDR3 nucleotides read TGTGCCAGCAGCTTAGGACTAGCGGAATACCAAGAGACCCAGTACTTC. Amino acids: CASSLGLAEYQETQYF.

The V and J genes are TRBV4-2 and TRBJ2-3, with 7 bases that match TRBD2. CDR3 size: 15 residues. Germline-derived CDR1 and CDR2 are LGHNA and YNFKEQ. Unmatched junction bases numbered 6, after V lost 3 bases and J lost 3 bases. The CDR3 reads CASSQVRRGTDTQYF. In DNA, the CDR3 is TGTGCCAGCAGCCAGGTCAGGCGGGGGACAGATACGCAGTATTTT.

This clone was observed a few times. The chain uses TRBV7-9 and TRBJ1-4; possibly TRBD1 for D (6 bases). The CDR3 consists of 15 residues. Looked up from germline, CDR1 is SEHNR and CDR2 is FQNEAQ (reference sequence). Deletions cut 4 bases from V and 5 bases from J, with 14 bases between. CDR3 in amino acids: CASSSTDSTNEKLFF. The CDR3 DNA reads as TGTGCCAGCAGCTCAACGGACAGTACGAATGAAAAACTGTTTTTT.

J is TRBJ2-7 and V is TRBV12-5; the match to TRBD1 covers 9 bases. The CDR3 is 16 amino acids. From germline, CDR1 is LGHNT and CDR2 FRNRAP. V dropped 1 base and J dropped 1; count of bases not matched to a gene: 5. The CDR3 nucleotides are TGTGCTAGTGGTTTGGCAGGACAGGGGTTATCCTACGAGCAGTACTTC. Amino acids: CASGLAGQGLSYEQYF.

This clone was picked up a small number of times. This rearrangement joins TRBV9 to TRBJ2-3, with 8 bases aligning to TRBD2. Looked up from germline, CDR1 is SGDLS and CDR2 is YYNGEE. J gave up 5 bases and V 0 bases, and 5 bases lay outside the gene matches. This CDR3 has 15 residues. Written as DNA, the CDR3 is TGTGCCAGCAGCGTAGTCGGGGGGGCTGTAGATACGCAGTATTTT. Protein product: CASSVVGGAVDTQYF.

J is TRBJ1-2 and V is TRBV5-1; D might be TRBD1 (5 bases). Germline CDR1 is SGHRS and CDR2 is YFSETQ. The CDR3 contains 15 residues. Deletions cut 0 bases from V and 2 bases from J, with 11 bases between. The CDR3 here is CASSLAGGENYGYTF. CDR3 DNA sequence: TGCGCCAGCAGCTTGGCCGGAGGGGAGAACTATGGCTACACCTTC.

The V call is TRBV4-1, the J call TRBJ1-2; D is ambiguous. The CDR3 covers 13 residues. Trimming left V 0 bases short and J 8 bases short, with 10 bases between. Germline assignment: CDR1 MGHRA and CDR2 YSYEKL. The CDR3 coding sequence is TGCGCCAGCAGCCAAGAACAGCTTGGAGGCTACACCTTC. This sequence encodes CASSQEQLGGYTF.

V gene TRBV7-9 combines with J gene TRBJ2-7, with 13 bases fitting TRBD2. With 5 bases clipped from V and 1 base from J, the junction kept 8 bases outside the gene matches. CDR3 length equals 17 residues. Germline CDR1 and CDR2: SEHNR and FQNEAQ (reference sequence). In DNA, the CDR3 is TGTGCCAGCAGCCTGAGGTCGACTAGCGGGAGGTCCTACGAGCAGTACTTC. It yields the protein CASSLRSTSGRSYEQYF. Based on the CDR3 plus reference TRBV7-9 and TRBJ2-7, the full variable domain is DTGVSQNPRHKITKRGQNVTFRCDPISEHNRLYWYRQTLGQGPEFLTYFQNEAQLEKSRLLSDRFSAERPKGSFSTLEIQRTEQGDSAMYLCASSLRSTSGRSYEQYFGPGTRLTVT.

The chain couples TRBV9 to TRBJ1-3, with D maybe TRBD1 (6 bases). CDR3 length equals 17 residues. Deletions cut 2 bases from V and 3 bases from J, with 18 bases between. Germline loops: CDR1 SGDLS, CDR2 YYNGEE. The CDR3 bases are TGTGCCAGCAGCGTTGGCAGTCCCCTAGGGGGTGGAAACACCATATATTTT. This codes for CASSVGSPLGGGNTIYF.

The chain joins TRBV21-1 to TRBJ2-6; the tabulated D call, TRBD2, remains unverified against the DNA. TRBV21-1 is designated a pseudogene. The CDR3 extends over 20 amino acids. The DNA of the CDR3 is TGTGCCAGCACCTCTCCCCCCCCTGCACCCCACTACTCTGGGGCCAACGTCCTGACTTTC. It codes for CASTSPPPAPHYSGANVLTF.

As to this clone: The sample contains more than one DNA sequence encoding this CDR3. The V call is TRBV7-2, the J call TRBJ1-5; D call uncertain. The V end lost 4 bases, the J end lost 1 base, and 11 bases lay between the germline ends. Germline loops: CDR1 SGHTA, CDR2 FQGNSA. CDR3 size: 15 residues. The CDR3 sequence is CASSSRTGSNQPQHF. CDR3 in DNA: TGTGCCAGCAGCTCACGAACGGGAAGCAATCAGCCCCAGCATTTT.

The chain links TRBV5-8 to TRBJ1-1; TRBD1 matches 11 bases. After removal of 3 bases from V and 4 bases from J, the junction contained 8 bases not matched to a gene. Germline assignment: CDR1 SGHTS and CDR2 YDEGEE. CDR3 length: 16 residues. CDR3 DNA: TGTGCCAGCAGCTACTTAACCGGGACAGGGGGCACTGAAGCTTTCTTT. It codes for CASSYLTGTGGTEAFF.

The chain employs TRBV29-1 and TRBJ2-7, with D perhaps TRBD2 (5 bases). Trimming cost V 4 bases and J 4 bases, with 11 bases left between them. The CDR3 loop spans 12 amino acids. Germline-derived CDR1 and CDR2 are SQVTM and ANQGSEA. CDR3: CSVGRRGYEQYF. CDR3 nucleotide sequence: TGCAGCGTTGGAAGGCGAGGGTACGAGCAGTACTTC.

V gene TRBV11-3 combines with J gene TRBJ2-7; D might be TRBD1 (6 bases). Trimming shortened V by 4 bases and J by 4 bases, and 23 bases separated the two germline ends. The CDR3 sequence is 17 residues long. The V gene's germline CDR1 is SGHNT and CDR2 YENEEA. The CDR3 spells CASSSIRQDPVQYEQYF. Written as DNA, the CDR3 is TGTGCCAGCAGCTCAATTCGACAGGACCCGGTCCAGTACGAGCAGTACTTC.

The genes are TRBV19 and TRBJ1-2, with D perhaps matching TRBD1 (5 bases). Per the germline V gene, CDR1 is LNHDA and CDR2 is SQIVND (reference sequence). The CDR3 length is 16 residues. The V gene lost 7 bases and the J gene lost 4 bases, with 22 bases spanning the gap. In DNA form, the CDR3 reads TGTGCCAGTATTGAGATCGGGGGAGGTTCTAGCTATGGCTACACCTTC. Protein product: CASIEIGGGSSYGYTF.

The J gene is TRBJ2-1, the V gene TRBV7-6; 8 bases fit TRBD2. Germline CDR1 and CDR2: SGHVS and FNYEAQ. The trim removed 6 bases at V and 6 bases at J, leaving 16 bases unmatched. The CDR3 has 17 residues. The DNA for the CDR3 is TGTGCCAGCAGTAGGGGGGTAGCGGGAACCCTCACCAATGAGCAGTTCTTC. Amino acids: CASSRGVAGTLTNEQFF.

This clone has a single count. The gene calls are TRBV19 and TRBJ2-7; 11 nucleotides match TRBD1. The V segment lost 7 bases and the J segment 6 bases; nucleotides outside the gene matches: 8. Germline CDR1 LNHDA, CDR2 SQIVND (reference sequence). The CDR3 consists of 14 residues. CDR3 sequence (DNA): TGTGCCAGTACTCCGGACAGGGGGCTAGGCGAGCAGTACTTC. Encoded protein: CASTPDRGLGEQYF.

V and J are TRBV2 and TRBJ2-1; TRBD1 might be the D (5 bases). Trimming removed 6 bases from V and 0 bases from J, with 12 bases in between. Germline V gene data show CDR1 as SNHLY and CDR2 as FYNNEI. This CDR3 comprises 15 residues. In nucleotides, the CDR3 is TGTGCCAGCAGGGGCAGGGATTACTCCTACAATGAGCAGTTCTTC. It yields the protein CASRGRDYSYNEQFF.

As concerns this clone: Other DNA sequences in this sample translate to the same CDR3. The chain joins TRBV4-2 to TRBJ2-3, with 7 bases aligning to TRBD2. This CDR3 contains 17 residues. J was trimmed by 4 bases and V by 6 bases; bases with no gene match: 16. Germline values: CDR1 LGHNA, CDR2 YNFKEQ. The CDR3 here is CASRGPGLGGVADTQYF. The CDR3 DNA reads as TGTGCCAGCAGAGGGCCCGGACTAGGCGGGGTGGCAGATACGCAGTATTTT.

The V and J genes are TRBV5-4 and TRBJ2-3, with 8 bases matching TRBD2. The germline CDR1 and CDR2 sequences are SGHNT and YYREEE (reference sequence). V shed 5 bases and J 6 bases; nucleotides not matched to a gene: 14. This CDR3 has 16 amino acids. The CDR3 DNA follows: TGTGCCAGCAGGGTCGCCTTCGCGGGGGGAAGGGATACGCAGTATTTT. Residues: CASRVAFAGGRDTQYF.

The rearrangement joins TRBV11-3 to TRBJ1-2, with D perhaps TRBD1 (6 bases). CDR1 is SGHNT and CDR2 is YENEEA in the germline V gene. The CDR3 sequence is 15 residues long. V lost 5 bases, J lost 6 bases, and 19 bases lay in between. DNA for the CDR3: TGTGCCAGCAGCACCGGGACATTCCAACAAAATGGCTACACCTTC. Translation: CASSTGTFQQNGYTF.

In this sample, this clone turned up once. The genes are TRBV2 and TRBJ1-4; 7 bases align to TRBD1. Germline CDR1 SNHLY, CDR2 FYNNEI. The J segment lost 4 bases and the V segment lost 5 bases, leaving 7 bases of the junction unmatched. This CDR3 spans 15 amino acids. The CDR3 region has the DNA TGTGCCAGCAGTCGGGACAGCCCCCTTAATGAAAAACTGTTTTTT. Translation gives CASSRDSPLNEKLFF.

The chain couples TRBV2 to TRBJ1-5; D is ambiguous. The CDR3 is made up of 12 amino acids. The V gene's germline CDR1 is SNHLY and CDR2 FYNNEI. Trimming cost V 3 bases and J 4 bases, with 4 bases left between them. The CDR3 reads CASSDENQPQHF. Here the CDR3 DNA reads TGTGCCAGCAGTGATGAGAATCAGCCCCAGCATTTT.

This chain links TRBV14 with TRBJ1-4, with D maybe TRBD1 (5 bases). This CDR3 region has 15 residues. V dropped 1 base and J dropped 11 bases, with 17 bases sitting between them. CDR1 and CDR2 (germline): SGHDN, FVKESK. Here the CDR3 reads CASSQAWRTGGKLFF. CDR3 nucleotide sequence: TGTGCCAGCAGCCAAGCATGGCGGACGGGGGGGAAACTGTTTTTT.

The chain combines TRBV4-2 with TRBJ2-5; the match to TRBD2 covers 12 bases. The V gene end was trimmed by 0 bases and the J gene end by 4 bases; junction bases not matched to a gene: 6. This CDR3 spans 17 amino acids. Germline-derived CDR1 and CDR2 are LGHNA and YNFKEQ. The CDR3 spells CASSQELAGGGRETQYF. The CDR3, as DNA: TGTGCCAGCAGCCAAGAGCTAGCGGGGGGGGGTAGAGAGACCCAGTACTTC.